Listed here are 21 T cell receptor beta chains from one sample, sequenced in a study of post-analysis software for immune sequencing data (dated by TCRdb to between 2014 and 2016). The investigation overall reported the following: Patients showed significantly higher frequencies than controls for roughly 5 TRBV segments, among them TRBV5-6, TRBV5-1 and TRBV20-1.

No antigens are known for them. Library preparation used PCR. TCRdb names Illumina HiSeq 2500 as the instrument used. To reduce PCR and sequencing biases, unique molecular identifiers were built into the TCR beta cDNA libraries. The public reads were run again by TCRdb, first through fastp at Q25 and then through MiXCR, and only productive beta chains were kept. Rows merge per CDR3 protein into single entries with the most common DNA and genes. In this sample the table shows about 430,000 distinct CDR3 sequences, roughly 40% of which occur a single time. The top ten constitute around 8% of the sample. Sequences were obtained from blood. These receptor sequences come from a girl between 2 and 10 years old with multiple sclerosis.

This chain joins TRBV20-1 and TRBJ1-5; perhaps TRBD1 as D (6 bases). Germline V gene data show CDR1 as DFQATT and CDR2 as SNEGSKA (reference sequence). Trimming shortened V by 0 bases and J by 1 base, and 13 bases separated the two germline ends. This CDR3 region has 16 residues. The CDR3 DNA reads TGCAGTGCTAGAGATCTGGGGGGGACAAGCAATCAGCCCCAGCATTTT. Translation: CSARDLGGTSNQPQHF.

V is TRBV3-1 and J is TRBJ1-2; 7 bases map to TRBD1. The CDR3 is 16 amino acids. The V segment lost 0 bases and the J segment 0 bases; nucleotides outside the gene matches: 4. Germline-derived CDR1 and CDR2 are LGHDT and YNNKEL (reference sequence). This CDR3 is CASSQEYRGANYGYTF. The CDR3 nucleotides are TGTGCCAGCAGCCAAGAATACAGGGGAGCTAACTATGGCTACACCTTC.

This rearrangement joins TRBV19 to TRBJ2-7, with 9 nucleotides matching TRBD1. CDR1 is LNHDA, CDR2 SQIVND, per germline (reference sequence). J lost 2 bases, V lost 5 bases, and 10 bases had no gene match. CDR3 size: 16 residues. CDR3 in DNA: TGTGCCAGTAGTCCCCAGCCCGGGACAGGGACCTACGAGCAGTACTTC. Residues: CASSPQPGTGTYEQYF.

In its sample, this clonotype is large. The gene calls are TRBV29-1 and TRBJ2-7; TRBD1 matches 9 bases. V trimming: 6 bases; J trimming: 4 bases; junction bases outside the gene matches: 13. This CDR3 comprises 15 residues. Germline CDR1 SQVTM, CDR2 ANQGSEA. As DNA, the CDR3 is TGCAGCGTCCACCCCGGGACAGGGAGTATGTACGAGCAGTACTTC. This gives the protein CSVHPGTGSMYEQYF.

There are a few counts of this clonotype. This chain links TRBV12-3 or TRBV12-4 with TRBJ2-1; D is unclear. V lost 2 bases and J 4 bases, leaving 6 bases between the germline ends. The CDR3 runs 13 residues. The CDR3 loop reads CASSLLHYNEQFF. CDR3 bases: TGTGCCAGCAGTTTACTACATTACAATGAGCAGTTCTTC.

J is TRBJ2-3 and V is TRBV27; D remains unclear. This CDR3 contains 11 residues. V was clipped by 5 bases and J by 6 bases, with 6 bases between them. The germline V gene has CDR1 MNHEY and CDR2 SMNVEV (reference sequence). For the CDR3, the DNA is TGTGCCAGCAGTGGATGGGATACGCAGTATTTT. Its translation is CASSGWDTQYF.

The chain couples TRBV6-5 to TRBJ1-2; D is unresolved. V lost 10 bases, J lost 4 bases, and 19 bases lay in between. The CDR3 spans 14 residues. Looked up from germline, CDR1 is MNHEY and CDR2 is SVGAGI. The chain's CDR3 is CAIWSARTSYGYTF. The CDR3 DNA is TGTGCCATCTGGTCGGCCCGCACTTCCTATGGCTACACCTTC.

This clonotype was picked up a small number of times. J is TRBJ2-3 and V is TRBV29-1; tentatively, D is TRBD2 (5 bases). The V and J ends lost 2 bases and 3 bases respectively, with 9 bases between them. Germline V CDR1 and CDR2: SQVTM, ANQGSEA. This CDR3 region has 13 residues. CDR3 amino acids: CSVENPGTDTQYF. DNA of the CDR3: TGCAGCGTTGAAAACCCGGGAACAGATACGCAGTATTTT.

The chain is built from TRBV20-1 and TRBJ2-7; D is undetermined. V was clipped by 0 bases and J by 4 bases, with 13 bases between them. Germline CDR1 and CDR2: DFQATT and SNEGSKA (reference sequence). The CDR3 is 14 residues long. CDR3 sequence reads: CSARDIGILYEQYF. CDR3 bases: TGCAGTGCTAGAGATATTGGGATTCTGTACGAGCAGTACTTC.

This clonotype turned up a few times. The genes are TRBV29-1 and TRBJ1-2, with D possibly matching TRBD1 (6 bases). V was pared by 3 bases and J by 4 bases, with 12 bases between. This CDR3 is 13 amino acids long. Germline CDR1 SQVTM, CDR2 ANQGSEA. CDR3 DNA sequence: TGCAGCGTTGAGGGGGGGCAGCTCTATGGCTACACCTTC. Translated, it gives CSVEGGQLYGYTF.

This clonotype turned up a few times. The chain has TRBV6-6 and TRBJ2-3; 10 nucleotides align to TRBD2. Germline V CDR1 and CDR2: MNHNY, SVGAGI (reference sequence). Germline trimming cut 9 bases from V and 7 bases from J; bases unmatched to any gene: 13. The CDR3 is 15 residues long. The CDR3 coding sequence is TGTGCCAGTTATGAGGGGGGACTAGCGACAAATACGCAGTATTTT. Translated: CASYEGGLATNTQYF.

The V call is TRBV12-5, the J call TRBJ2-1; TRBD2 is a possible D gene (6 bases). Germline lookup yields CDR1 LGHNT and CDR2 FRNRAP. This CDR3 is 15 amino acids long. V gave up 1 base and J gave up 8 bases, with 15 bases separating them. CDR3 amino acids: CASGLGEVPQDEQFF. Here the CDR3 DNA reads TGTGCTAGTGGTTTGGGGGAGGTCCCCCAGGATGAGCAGTTCTTC. Full variable domain (outside the CDR3, taken from reference TRBV12-5 and TRBJ2-1): DARVTQTPRHKVTEMGQEVTMRCQPILGHNTVFWYRQTMMQGLELLAYFRNRAPLDDSGMPKDRFSAEMPDATLATLKIQPSEPRDSAVYFCASGLGEVPQDEQFFGPGTRLTVL.

The gene calls are TRBV10-3 and TRBJ2-7, with 8 bases identical to TRBD2. Trimming at V came to 11 bases and at J to 6 bases, leaving 27 bases not matched to a gene. This CDR3 has 18 amino acids. Germline assignment: CDR1 ENHRY and CDR2 SYGVKD. CDR3 sequence (DNA): TGTGCCGTCGCCGCCGGGACTAGACATCTCCGGGACCTACGCGAGCAGTACTTC. Protein sequence: CAVAAGTRHLRDLREQYF.

The rearrangement joins TRBV7-9 to TRBJ1-1, with TRBD1 as a possible D gene (5 bases). V was pared by 1 base and J by 5 bases, with 8 bases between. Looked up from germline, CDR1 is SEHNR and CDR2 is FQNEAQ (reference sequence). CDR3 size: 13 residues. The CDR3 bases are TGTGCCAGCAGCTTAGGGGGGGAAACTGAAGCTTTCTTT. Its translation: CASSLGGETEAFF.

V usage is TRBV5-1 and J usage is TRBJ2-7; TRBD2 matches 10 bases. Germline V gene sequence: CDR1 SGHRS, CDR2 YFSETQ. V lost 0 bases and J lost 1; bases outside the gene matches: 10. The CDR3 loop spans 18 amino acids. This CDR3 reads CASSLDGLAEVGSYEQYF. In nucleotides, the CDR3 is TGCGCCAGCAGCTTGGACGGACTAGCGGAGGTGGGATCCTACGAGCAGTACTTC.

The V gene is TRBV27, the J gene TRBJ1-5; 10 nucleotides align to TRBD1. Per germline, CDR1 MNHEY and CDR2 SMNVEV (reference sequence). V dropped 4 bases and J dropped 15; count of bases not matched to a gene: 6. The CDR3 contains 12 residues. The CDR3, as DNA: TGTGCCAGCAGTTCCCGGACAGGGGGTACGCATTTT. Residues: CASSSRTGGTHF.

The chain employs TRBV7-2 and TRBJ2-1; 9 bases line up with TRBD1. Germline trimming cut 1 base from V and 5 bases from J; bases unmatched to any gene: 3. Germline lookup yields CDR1 SGHTA and CDR2 FQGNSA. The CDR3 totals 15 residues. The CDR3 loop is CASSLGTGANNEQFF. CDR3 nucleotides: TGTGCCAGCAGCTTAGGGACAGGGGCTAACAATGAGCAGTTCTTC. The whole variable domain, remainder taken from reference TRBV7-2 and TRBJ2-1, is GAGVSQSPSNKVTEKGKDVELRCDPISGHTALYWYRQSLGQGLEFLIYFQGNSAPDKSGLPSDRFSAERTGGSVSTLTIQRTQQEDSAVYLCASSLGTGANNEQFFGPGTRLTVL.

About this clonotype itself: A read error may account for a junction end that differs from germline. V is TRBV15 and J is TRBJ2-1, with a weak D call TRBD2 (6 bases). The germline V gene has CDR1 LNHNV and CDR2 YYDKDF (reference sequence). This CDR3 comprises 16 residues. In DNA form, the CDR3 reads TGTGCCACCAGAGGGGCTAGCGCCAGCTCCTGCAATGAGCAGTTCTTC. Residues: CATRGASASSCNEQFF.

This clonotype was picked up one time. This chain uses TRBV12-3 or TRBV12-4 with TRBJ1-5; maybe TRBD1 (6 bases). Trimming left V 6 bases short and J 4 bases short, with 16 bases between. This CDR3 is 15 amino acids long. The CDR3 DNA reads TGTGCCAGCAGGAGGGGCAGGGGTGAAAATCAGCCCCAGCATTTT. Its protein is CASRRGRGENQPQHF.

As DNA, the CDR3 is TGTGCCAGCTCACCACTAGCTGCAGATACGCAGTATTTT. As protein: CASSPLAADTQYF. The chain couples TRBV18 to TRBJ2-3; D is ambiguous. Deletions cut 1 base from V and 4 bases from J, with 6 bases between. The CDR3 is 13 amino acids. Germline CDR1 reads KGHSH; CDR2 reads LQKENI.

The chain recombines TRBV27 with TRBJ1-2; TRBD1 matches 7 bases. Germline CDR1 is MNHEY and CDR2 is SMNVEV (reference sequence). V shed 0 bases, J shed 1 base, and the junction held 8 bases outside the gene matches. The CDR3 covers 17 residues. The CDR3 bases are TGTGCCAGCAGTTTATCATGGCGAGGGGGCAGTAACTATGGCTACACCTTC. It codes for CASSLSWRGGSNYGYTF.